Below are 12 T cell receptor beta chains sequenced from a single sample in a study of cytomegalovirus exposure and HLA in healthy donors. In the PCR, 60 Vbeta and 13 Jbeta primers were used. The protocol was immunoSEQ multiplex PCR, while the TCRdb copy is restricted to in-frame clones and leaves out a portion. The repertoire holds 190,000 or so clones, with 75% to 90% as singletons. What was sequenced was PBMCs. Receptors were obtained from a boy aged 5-17 years in good health and CMV-seronegative.

This rearrangement joins TRBV29-1 to TRBJ2-2, with D maybe TRBD1 (5 bases). Trimming shortened V by 7 bases and J by 2 bases, and 11 bases separated the two germline ends. The CDR3 spans 13 residues. In germline, CDR1 is SQVTM, CDR2 ANQGSEA. The CDR3 bases are TGCAGCGCCTGGGGCTCCAACACCGGGGAGCTGTTTTTT. As protein: CSAWGSNTGELFF.

This clone showed up just a few times. Different DNA sequences within this sample yield the same CDR3. This chain uses TRBV9 with TRBJ2-1; 7 nucleotides line up with TRBD2. The length of the CDR3 is 14 residues. Germline trimming cut 4 bases from V and 3 bases from J; bases unmatched to any gene: 4. Germline assignment: CDR1 SGDLS and CDR2 YYNGEE. The CDR3 bases are TGTGCCAGCAGCCCGAGCGGGAACTACAATGAGCAGTTCTTC. Protein product: CASSPSGNYNEQFF.

This chain joins TRBV28 and TRBJ1-1; TRBD1 is a possible D gene (5 bases). V was clipped by 6 bases and J by 0 bases, with 8 bases between them. Germline V gene sequence: CDR1 MDHEN, CDR2 SYDVKM. The length of the CDR3 is 13 residues. The CDR3 DNA sequence: TGTGCCAGCAGGACAGTTTTGAACACTGAAGCTTTCTTT. This codes for CASRTVLNTEAFF.

The CDR3 here is CASSTERGAQYF. The CDR3 DNA sequence: TGTGCCAGCAGCACAGAGCGGGGGGCGCAGTATTTT. The chain employs TRBV7-3 and TRBJ2-3; 9 nucleotides match TRBD2. Per the germline V gene, CDR1 is SGHTA and CDR2 is FQGTGA. The CDR3 sequence is 12 residues long. V shed 5 bases, J shed 10 bases, and the junction held 4 bases outside the gene matches.

The chain couples TRBV5-1 to TRBJ2-5, with TRBD2 identical over 8 bases. The CDR3 contains 16 residues. Per the germline V gene, CDR1 is SGHRS and CDR2 is YFSETQ. Trimming removed 2 bases from V and 3 bases from J; junction bases left unmatched: 9. CDR3 DNA sequence: TGCGCCAGCAGCTTCAGCGGGGGCCGCCGCGAAGAGACCCAGTACTTC. It is translated as CASSFSGGRREETQYF.

The genes are TRBV2 and TRBJ2-6; 8 bases fit TRBD2. There are 17 residues in the CDR3. Germline CDR1 is SNHLY and CDR2 is FYNNEI. J gave up 3 bases and V 6 bases, and 10 bases lay outside the gene matches. The CDR3 region is CASRRGAPILGANVLTF. CDR3 coding DNA: TGTGCCAGCAGGCGGGGGGCCCCCATCCTTGGGGCCAACGTCCTGACTTTC.

The chain is built from TRBV11-2 and TRBJ1-1; possibly TRBD1 for D (6 bases). Trimming cost V 0 bases and J 14 bases, with 22 bases left between them. This CDR3 contains 15 residues. Per the germline V gene, CDR1 is SGHAT and CDR2 is FQNNGV. CDR3 in amino acids: CASSLDPGQNPGVFF. CDR3 DNA: TGTGCCAGCAGCTTAGATCCGGGACAAAATCCTGGGGTATTCTTT.

The V call is TRBV5-5, the J call TRBJ1-2; 10 bases agree with TRBD1. V lost 4 bases to trimming and J lost 0 bases; unmatched junction nucleotides: 15. Germline lookup yields CDR1 SGHKS and CDR2 YYEKEE (reference sequence). The CDR3 extends over 19 amino acids. CDR3 DNA sequence: TGTGCCAGCAGCCCTCCCCCCGGGACAGGGGAGCCCTCTAACTATGGCTACACCTTC. It codes for CASSPPPGTGEPSNYGYTF.

The chain recombines TRBV9 with TRBJ2-7; D not resolved. The CDR3 loop spans 13 amino acids. V was pared by 1 base and J by 7 bases, with 12 bases between. The germline gives CDR1 SGDLS, CDR2 YYNGEE. The CDR3 is CASSVNWVGEQYF. CDR3 DNA: TGTGCCAGCAGCGTAAATTGGGTCGGGGAGCAGTACTTC.

J is TRBJ2-2 and V is TRBV9, with D possibly TRBD2 on 5 matching bases. V dropped 5 bases and J dropped 8 bases, with 10 bases sitting between them. There are 12 residues in the CDR3. Germline lookup yields CDR1 SGDLS and CDR2 YYNGEE. CDR3 sequence: CASSGRRGELFF. The CDR3 DNA follows: TGTGCCAGCAGTGGACGGAGGGGGGAGCTGTTTTTT.

This clone appeared a few times. The chain carries TRBV6-5 and TRBJ2-3; D may be TRBD2 (6 bases). CDR3 length: 15 residues. Germline CDR1 reads MNHEY; CDR2 reads SVGAGI. The V gene lost 7 bases and the J gene lost 0 bases, with 14 bases spanning the gap. The DNA for the CDR3 is TGTGCCAGCACCTTGGACGGGACTAGCACAGATACGCAGTATTTT. It codes for CASTLDGTSTDTQYF.

The chain uses TRBV30 and TRBJ1-5, with D maybe TRBD1 (5 bases). This CDR3 is 14 amino acids long. V was pared by 3 bases and J by 5 bases, with 14 bases between. The germline gives CDR1 GTSNPN, CDR2 SVGIG (reference sequence). This chain's CDR3 is CAWSGRRGDQPQHF. The DNA of the CDR3 is TGTGCCTGGAGCGGGAGGAGGGGCGATCAGCCCCAGCATTTT.